The T cell receptor beta chain described here comes from a study of Ad26.COV2.S vaccination and SARS-CoV-2 variants. Points from the study as a whole: After vaccination, substantial breadth of spike-specific CD8+ and CD4+ responses was reported.

Data came from immunoSEQ multiplex PCR; TCRdb stores just in-frame clones and leaves some out. There are roughly 700,000 clones in the sample; roughly 90% occur only once, and around 1.4% lies in the top ten. The sample's treatment: some 19 received Ad26.COV2.S at low or high dose, single or two shots; roughly five received placebo; per-sample allocation not given. It was on day 63 after the first vaccine or placebo injection that samples were taken. In the case of this clone: Its target is not known.

The germline CDR1 and CDR2 sequences are LGHDT and YNNKEL (reference sequence). The CDR3 covers 16 residues. V was clipped by 2 bases and J by 0 bases, with 14 bases between them. The V call is TRBV3-1 (or the pseudogene TRBV3-2), the J call TRBJ2-7; maybe TRBD1 (6 bases). The sample was peripheral blood, taken in a trial of Ad26.COV2.S vaccine versus placebo. The sequence derives from a person between 18 and 60 years old who received the Ad26.COV2.S COVID-19 vaccine or a placebo. The CDR3 nucleotides read TGTGCCAGCAGCCAATACGCGGCAGGGGACTCCTACGAGCAGTACTTC. Its protein product is CASSQYAAGDSYEQYF.